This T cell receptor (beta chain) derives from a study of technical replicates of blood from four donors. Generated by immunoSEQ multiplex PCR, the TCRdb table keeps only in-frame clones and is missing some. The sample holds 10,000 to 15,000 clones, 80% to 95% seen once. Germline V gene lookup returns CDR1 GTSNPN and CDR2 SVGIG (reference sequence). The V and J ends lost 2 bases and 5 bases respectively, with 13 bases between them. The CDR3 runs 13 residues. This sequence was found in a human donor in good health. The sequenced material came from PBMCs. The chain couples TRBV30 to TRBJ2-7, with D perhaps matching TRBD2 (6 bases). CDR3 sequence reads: CAWSKEGLDEQYF. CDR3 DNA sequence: TGTGCCTGGAGTAAGGAGGGATTGGACGAGCAGTACTTC. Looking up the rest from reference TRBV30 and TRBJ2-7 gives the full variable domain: SQTIHQWPATLVQPVGSPLSLECTVEGTSNPNLYWYRQAAGRGLQLLFYSVGIGQISSEVPQNLSASRPQDRQFILSSKKLLLSDSGFYLCAWSKEGLDEQYFGPGTRLTVT.